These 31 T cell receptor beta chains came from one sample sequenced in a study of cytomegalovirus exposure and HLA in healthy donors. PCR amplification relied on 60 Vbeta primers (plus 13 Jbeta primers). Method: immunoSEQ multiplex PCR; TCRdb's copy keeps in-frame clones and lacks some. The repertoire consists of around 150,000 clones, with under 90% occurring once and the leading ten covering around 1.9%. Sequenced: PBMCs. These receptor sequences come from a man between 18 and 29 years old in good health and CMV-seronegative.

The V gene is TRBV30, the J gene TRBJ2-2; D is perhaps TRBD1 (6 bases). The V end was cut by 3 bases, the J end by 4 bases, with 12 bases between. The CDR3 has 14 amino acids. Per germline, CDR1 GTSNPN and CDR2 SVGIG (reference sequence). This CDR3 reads CAWRSGVGTGELFF. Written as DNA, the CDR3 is TGTGCCTGGAGGTCAGGGGTGGGCACCGGGGAGCTGTTTTTT.

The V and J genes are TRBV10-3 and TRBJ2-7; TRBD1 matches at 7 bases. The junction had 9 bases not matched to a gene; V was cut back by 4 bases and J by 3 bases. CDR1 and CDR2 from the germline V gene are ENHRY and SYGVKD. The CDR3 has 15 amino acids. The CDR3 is CAISASGTAVYEQYF. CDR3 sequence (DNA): TGTGCCATCAGTGCCTCTGGGACAGCGGTCTACGAGCAGTACTTC.

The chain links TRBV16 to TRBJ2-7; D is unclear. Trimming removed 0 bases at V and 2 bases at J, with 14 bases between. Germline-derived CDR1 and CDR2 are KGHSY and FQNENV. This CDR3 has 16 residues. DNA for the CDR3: TGTGCCAGCAGCCAATCTGGGCCAGGTGGTACCTACGAGCAGTACTTC. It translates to CASSQSGPGGTYEQYF.

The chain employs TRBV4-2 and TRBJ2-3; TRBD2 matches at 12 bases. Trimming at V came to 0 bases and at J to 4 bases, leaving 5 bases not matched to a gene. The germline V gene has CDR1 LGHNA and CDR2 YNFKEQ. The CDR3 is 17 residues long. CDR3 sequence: CASSQEPASGRADTQYF. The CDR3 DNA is TGTGCCAGCAGCCAAGAACCGGCTAGCGGGAGGGCAGATACGCAGTATTTT.

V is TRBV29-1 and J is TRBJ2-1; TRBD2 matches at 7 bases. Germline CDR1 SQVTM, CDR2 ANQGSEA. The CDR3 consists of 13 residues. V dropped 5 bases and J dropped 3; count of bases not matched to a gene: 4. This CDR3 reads CSVYPSGYNEQFF. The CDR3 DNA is TGCAGCGTTTATCCTAGCGGCTACAATGAGCAGTTCTTC.

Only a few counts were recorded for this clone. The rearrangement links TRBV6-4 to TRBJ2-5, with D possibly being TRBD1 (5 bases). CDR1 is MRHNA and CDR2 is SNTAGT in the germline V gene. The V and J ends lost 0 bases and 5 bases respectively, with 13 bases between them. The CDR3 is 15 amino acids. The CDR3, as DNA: TGTGCCAGCAGTGACTCTGCAGGGCCGGTGGAGACCCAGTACTTC. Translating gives CASSDSAGPVETQYF.

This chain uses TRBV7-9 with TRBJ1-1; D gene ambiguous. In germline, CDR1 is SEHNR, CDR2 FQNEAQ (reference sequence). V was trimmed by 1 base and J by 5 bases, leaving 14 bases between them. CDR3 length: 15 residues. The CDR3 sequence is CASSLGEGGRTEAFF. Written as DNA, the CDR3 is TGTGCCAGCAGCTTAGGGGAGGGAGGAAGGACTGAAGCTTTCTTT.

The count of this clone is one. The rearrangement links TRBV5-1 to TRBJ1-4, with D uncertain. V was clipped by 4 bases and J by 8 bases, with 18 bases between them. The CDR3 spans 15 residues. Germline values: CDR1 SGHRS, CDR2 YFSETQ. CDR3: CASSTSAAGGEKLFF. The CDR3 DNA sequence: TGCGCCAGCAGCACATCAGCTGCCGGAGGGGAAAAACTGTTTTTT.

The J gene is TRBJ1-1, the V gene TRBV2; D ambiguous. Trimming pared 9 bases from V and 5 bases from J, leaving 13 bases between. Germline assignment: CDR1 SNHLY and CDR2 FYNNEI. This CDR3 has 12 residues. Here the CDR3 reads CASHPGSTEAFF. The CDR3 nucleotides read TGTGCCAGTCATCCGGGGTCTACTGAAGCTTTCTTT.

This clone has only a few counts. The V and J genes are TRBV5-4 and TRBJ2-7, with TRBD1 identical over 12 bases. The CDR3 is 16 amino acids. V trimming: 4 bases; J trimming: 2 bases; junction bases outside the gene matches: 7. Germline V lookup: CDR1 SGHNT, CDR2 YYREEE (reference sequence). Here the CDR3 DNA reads TGTGCCAGCAGCCGCGGGGGGACAGGGGGCCCCTACGAGCAGTACTTC. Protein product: CASSRGGTGGPYEQYF.

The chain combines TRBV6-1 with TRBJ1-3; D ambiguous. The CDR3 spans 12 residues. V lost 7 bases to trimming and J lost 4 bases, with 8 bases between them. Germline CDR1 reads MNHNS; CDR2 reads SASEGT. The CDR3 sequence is CASIAEGNTIYF. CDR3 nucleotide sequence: TGTGCCAGCATCGCAGAAGGAAACACCATATATTTT.

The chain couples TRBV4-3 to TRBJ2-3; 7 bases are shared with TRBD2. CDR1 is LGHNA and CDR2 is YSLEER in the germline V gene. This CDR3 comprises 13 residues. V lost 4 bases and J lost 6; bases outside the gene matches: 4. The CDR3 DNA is TGCGCCAGCAGCCGTATGGGGGGGGATACGCAGTATTTT. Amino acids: CASSRMGGDTQYF.

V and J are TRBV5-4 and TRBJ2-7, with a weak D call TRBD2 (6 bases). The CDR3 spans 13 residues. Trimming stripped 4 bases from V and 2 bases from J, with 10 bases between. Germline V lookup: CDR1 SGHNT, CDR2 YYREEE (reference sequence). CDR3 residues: CASSGGGAYEQYF. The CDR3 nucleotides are TGTGCCAGCAGCGGAGGCGGGGCCTACGAGCAGTACTTC.

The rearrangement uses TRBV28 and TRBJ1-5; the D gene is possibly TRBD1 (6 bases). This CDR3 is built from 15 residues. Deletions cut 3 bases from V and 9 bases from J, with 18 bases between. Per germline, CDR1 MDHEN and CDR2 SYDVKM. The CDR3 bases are TGTGCCAGCAGTTTCGGCAGGGGCGTCGAGAGGCCCCAGCATTTT. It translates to CASSFGRGVERPQHF.

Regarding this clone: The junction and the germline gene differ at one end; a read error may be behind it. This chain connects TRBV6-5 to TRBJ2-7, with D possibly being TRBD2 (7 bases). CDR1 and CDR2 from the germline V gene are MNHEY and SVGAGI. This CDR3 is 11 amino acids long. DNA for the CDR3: TGTGCCAGCAGTGAAGGGGGGGAGATGAACTTC. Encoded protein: CASSEGGEMNF.

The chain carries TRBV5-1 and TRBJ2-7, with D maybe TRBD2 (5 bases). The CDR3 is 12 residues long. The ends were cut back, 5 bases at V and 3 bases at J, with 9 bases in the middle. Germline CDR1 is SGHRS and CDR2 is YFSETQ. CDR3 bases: TGCGCCAGCAGATCGGGGAACTACGAGCAGTACTTC. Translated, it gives CASRSGNYEQYF.

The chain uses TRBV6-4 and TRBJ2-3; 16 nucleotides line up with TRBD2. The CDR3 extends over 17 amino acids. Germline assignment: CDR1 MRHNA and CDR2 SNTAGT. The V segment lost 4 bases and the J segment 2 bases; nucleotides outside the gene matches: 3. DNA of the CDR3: TGTGCCAGCAGTGCCGGGACTAGCGGGGGGGCCACAGATACGCAGTATTTT. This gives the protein CASSAGTSGGATDTQYF.

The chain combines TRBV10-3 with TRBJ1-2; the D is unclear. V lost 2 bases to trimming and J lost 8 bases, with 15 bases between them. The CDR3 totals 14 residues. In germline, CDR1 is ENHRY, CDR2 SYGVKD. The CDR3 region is CAISEDDLTKGYTF. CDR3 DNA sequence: TGTGCCATCAGTGAGGACGACTTAACTAAGGGCTACACCTTC.

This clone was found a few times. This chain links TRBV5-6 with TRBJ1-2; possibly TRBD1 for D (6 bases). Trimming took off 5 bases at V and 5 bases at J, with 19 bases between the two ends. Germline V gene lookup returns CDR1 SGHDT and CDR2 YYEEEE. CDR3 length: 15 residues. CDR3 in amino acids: CASSLGGRGGYGYTF. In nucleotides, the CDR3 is TGTGCCAGCAGTCTGGGAGGCAGGGGAGGGTATGGCTACACCTTC.

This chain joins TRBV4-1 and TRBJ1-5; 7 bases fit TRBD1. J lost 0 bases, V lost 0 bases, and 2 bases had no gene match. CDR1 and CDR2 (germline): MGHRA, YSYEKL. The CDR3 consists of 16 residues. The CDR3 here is CASSQDYRGSNQPQHF. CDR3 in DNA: TGCGCCAGCAGCCAAGATTACAGGGGTAGCAATCAGCCCCAGCATTTT.

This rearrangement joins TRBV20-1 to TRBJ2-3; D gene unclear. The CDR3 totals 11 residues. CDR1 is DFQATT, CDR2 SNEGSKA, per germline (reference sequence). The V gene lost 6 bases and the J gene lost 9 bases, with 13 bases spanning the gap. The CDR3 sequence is CSADTVGTQYF. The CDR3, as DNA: TGCAGTGCGGATACGGTCGGGACGCAGTATTTT.

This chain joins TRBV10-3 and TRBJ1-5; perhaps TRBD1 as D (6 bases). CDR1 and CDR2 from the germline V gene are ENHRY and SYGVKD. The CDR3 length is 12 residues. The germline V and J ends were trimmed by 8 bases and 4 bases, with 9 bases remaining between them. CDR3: CAIGQRNQPQHF. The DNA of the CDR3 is TGTGCCATCGGACAGCGTAATCAGCCCCAGCATTTT.

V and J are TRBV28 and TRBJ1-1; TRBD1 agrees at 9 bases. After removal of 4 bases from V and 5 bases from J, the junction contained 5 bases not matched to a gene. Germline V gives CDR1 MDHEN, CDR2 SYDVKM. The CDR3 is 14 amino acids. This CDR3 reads CASSSRTGDTEAFF. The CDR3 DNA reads TGTGCCAGCAGTTCGCGGACAGGGGATACTGAAGCTTTCTTT.

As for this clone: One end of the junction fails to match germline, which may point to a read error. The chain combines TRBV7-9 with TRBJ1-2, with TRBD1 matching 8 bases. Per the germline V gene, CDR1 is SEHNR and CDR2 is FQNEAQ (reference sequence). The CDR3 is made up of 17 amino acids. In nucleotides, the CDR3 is TGTTCCAGCAGCTCCCCAAAAACCGGACAGGGAAAAGATGGCTACACCTTC. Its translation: CSSSSPKTGQGKDGYTF. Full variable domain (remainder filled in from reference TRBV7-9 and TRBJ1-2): DTGVSQNPRHKITKRGQNVTFRCDPISEHNRLYWYRQTLGQGPEFLTYFQNEAQLEKSRLLSDRFSAERPKGSFSTLEIQRTEQGDSAMYLCSSSSPKTGQGKDGYTFGSGTRLTVV.

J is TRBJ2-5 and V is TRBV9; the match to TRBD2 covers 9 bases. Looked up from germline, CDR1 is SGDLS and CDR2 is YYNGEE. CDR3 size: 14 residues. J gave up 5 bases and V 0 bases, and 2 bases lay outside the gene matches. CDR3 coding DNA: TGTGCCAGCAGCGTAGGGCTAGCGGGGGAGACCCAGTACTTC. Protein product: CASSVGLAGETQYF. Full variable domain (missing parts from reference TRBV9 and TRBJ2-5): DSGVTQTPKHLITATGQRVTLRCSPRSGDLSVYWYQQSLDQGLQFLIQYYNGEERAKGNILERFSAQQFPDLHSELNLSSLELGDSALYFCASSVGLAGETQYFGPGTRLLVL.

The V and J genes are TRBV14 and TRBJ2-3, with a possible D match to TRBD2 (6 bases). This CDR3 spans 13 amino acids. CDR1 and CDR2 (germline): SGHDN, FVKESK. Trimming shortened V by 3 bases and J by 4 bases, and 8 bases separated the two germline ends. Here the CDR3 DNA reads TGTGCCAGCAGCCAGGGGGGAGCAGATACGCAGTATTTT. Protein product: CASSQGGADTQYF.

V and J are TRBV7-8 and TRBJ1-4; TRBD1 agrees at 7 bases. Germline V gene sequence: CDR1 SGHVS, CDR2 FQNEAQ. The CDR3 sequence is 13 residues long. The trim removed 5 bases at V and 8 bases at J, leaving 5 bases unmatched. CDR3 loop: CASSRDSGEKLFF. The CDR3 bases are TGTGCCAGCAGCCGGGACAGCGGGGAAAAACTGTTTTTT.

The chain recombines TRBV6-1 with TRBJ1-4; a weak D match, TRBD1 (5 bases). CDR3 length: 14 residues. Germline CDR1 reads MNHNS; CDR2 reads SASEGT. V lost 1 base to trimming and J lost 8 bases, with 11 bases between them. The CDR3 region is CASSEGGGEEKLFF. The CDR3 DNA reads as TGTGCCAGCAGTGAAGGGGGGGGAGAAGAAAAACTGTTTTTT.

The CDR3 coding sequence is TGTGCCACGGGAGAAGGAGACAGGGGCACAGATACGCAGTATTTT. This translates into CATGEGDRGTDTQYF. This chain connects TRBV10-3 to TRBJ2-3; D possibly corresponds to TRBD1 (7 bases). The germline V and J ends were trimmed by 10 bases and 1 base, with 18 bases remaining between them. Germline assignment: CDR1 ENHRY and CDR2 SYGVKD. The length of the CDR3 is 15 residues.

The DNA for the CDR3 is TGCGCCAGCAGCTTGGGCGGGAACTACGAGCAGTACTTC. This encodes CASSLGGNYEQYF. The chain links TRBV5-1 to TRBJ2-7; perhaps TRBD2 as D (6 bases). Trimming cost V 0 bases and J 3 bases, with 7 bases left between them. The CDR3 consists of 13 residues. Germline V gene sequence: CDR1 SGHRS, CDR2 YFSETQ.

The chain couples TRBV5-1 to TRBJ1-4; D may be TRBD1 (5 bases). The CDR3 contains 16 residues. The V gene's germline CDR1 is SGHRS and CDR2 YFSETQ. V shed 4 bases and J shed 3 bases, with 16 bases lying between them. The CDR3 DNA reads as TGCGCCAGCAGCGCAGGGTTTGTTGGCGCTAATGAAAAACTGTTTTTT. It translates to CASSAGFVGANEKLFF.